This TCR beta chain emerged from a study of cytomegalovirus exposure and HLA in healthy donors. Findings of the study overall: The study designated around 150 TCR beta chains cytomegalovirus-associated.

The donors were members of the approximately 110-subject validation cohort (separate from the approximately 670-subject first cohort). This clone has more than one count but fewer than ten. The antigen is not known. Sequencing was performed with immunoSEQ multiplex PCR; in TCRdb, only in-frame clones are kept and a portion is missing. The repertoire holds roughly 130,000 clones, with more than 70% as singletons. The V gene end was trimmed by 4 bases and the J gene end by 5 bases; junction bases not matched to a gene: 5. Germline values: CDR1 GTSNPN, CDR2 SVGIG (reference sequence). CDR3 length: 13 amino acids.

This sequence was found in a man aged 25 to 40 in good health and CMV-seronegative. The chain links TRBV30 to TRBJ2-7; 10 bases map to TRBD1. Material for sequencing was PBMCs. CDR3 sequence reads: CAWNRDRGHEQYF. DNA for the CDR3: TGTGCCTGGAACCGGGACAGGGGCCACGAGCAGTACTTC.